This TCR beta chain is from a study of molecular identifiers for immune sequencing clone quantification. This clonotype occurred a few times. Its antigen is undetermined. General study points: Naive cells had under 1% of molecules in clones above 20 RNA copies, effectors over 99%. Detection of one spiked Jurkat cell's TCR RNA reportedly worked in one million naive cells.

Isolation of naive CD8 T cells was achieved by sorting on a CD8+CD4-CCR7+CD45RA+ phenotype. The CDR3 contains 14 residues. The V end was cut by 4 bases, the J end by 2 bases, with 13 bases between. CDR1 is SGDLS, CDR2 YYNGEE, per germline. TCRdb independently ran MiXCR on the PCR reads; one entry per CDR3 protein. The sample comprises about 63,000 distinct CDR3 sequences, over 15% of which are singletons, and over 1.1% rests with the top ten. V gene TRBV9 combines with J gene TRBJ2-7; D possibly corresponds to TRBD2 (6 bases). The TCR comes from a human donor in good health. Some libraries in this study had Jurkat cell RNA spiked in. Input material: naive CD8+ T cells from blood, with Jurkat cell RNA spiked in. Stated subset: FACS-sorted CD8+CD4-CCR7+CD45RA+ naive T cells. The CDR3 reads CASSRAAGTYEQYF. In DNA form, the CDR3 reads TGTGCCAGCAGCAGGGCGGCGGGAACCTACGAGCAGTACTTC.